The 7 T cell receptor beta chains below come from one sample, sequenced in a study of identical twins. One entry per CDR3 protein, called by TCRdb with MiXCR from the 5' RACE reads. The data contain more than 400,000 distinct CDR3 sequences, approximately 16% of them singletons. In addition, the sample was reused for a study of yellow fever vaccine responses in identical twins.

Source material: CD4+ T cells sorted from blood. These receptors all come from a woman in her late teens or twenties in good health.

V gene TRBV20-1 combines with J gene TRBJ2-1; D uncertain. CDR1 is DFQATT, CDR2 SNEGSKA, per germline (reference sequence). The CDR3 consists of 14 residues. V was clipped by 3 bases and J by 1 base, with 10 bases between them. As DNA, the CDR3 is TGCAGTGCTAGTAAAGTCGCGTCCTACAATGAGCAGTTCTTC. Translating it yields CSASKVASYNEQFF.

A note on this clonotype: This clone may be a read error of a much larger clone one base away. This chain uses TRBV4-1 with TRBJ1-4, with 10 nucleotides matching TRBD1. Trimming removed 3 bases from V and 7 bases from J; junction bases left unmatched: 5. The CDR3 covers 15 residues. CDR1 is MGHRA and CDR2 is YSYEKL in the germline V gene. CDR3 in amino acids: CASSHETGGVEKLFF. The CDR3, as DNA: TGCGCCAGCAGCCATGAGACAGGGGGCGTTGAAAAACTGTTTTTT.

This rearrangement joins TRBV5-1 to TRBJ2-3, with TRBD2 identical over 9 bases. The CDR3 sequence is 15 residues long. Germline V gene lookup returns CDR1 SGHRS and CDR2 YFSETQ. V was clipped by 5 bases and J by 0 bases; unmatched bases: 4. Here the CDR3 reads CASSRTSASTDTQYF. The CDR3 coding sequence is TGCGCCAGCAGTAGGACTAGCGCTAGCACAGATACGCAGTATTTT.

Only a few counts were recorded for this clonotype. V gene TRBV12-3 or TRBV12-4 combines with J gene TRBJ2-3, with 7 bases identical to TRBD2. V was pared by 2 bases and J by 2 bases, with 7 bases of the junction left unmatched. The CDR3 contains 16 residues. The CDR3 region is CASSLRYLAATDTQYF. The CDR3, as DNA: TGTGCCAGCAGTTTAAGGTATCTAGCGGCCACAGATACGCAGTATTTT.

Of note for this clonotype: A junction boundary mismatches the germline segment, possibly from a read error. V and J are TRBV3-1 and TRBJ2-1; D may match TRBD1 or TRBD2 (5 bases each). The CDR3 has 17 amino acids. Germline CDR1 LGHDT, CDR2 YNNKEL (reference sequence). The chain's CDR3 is CACSLTTGPSSYNEQFF. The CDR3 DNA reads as TGTGCCTGCAGCCTCACGACGGGACCCAGCTCCTACAATGAGCAGTTCTTC.

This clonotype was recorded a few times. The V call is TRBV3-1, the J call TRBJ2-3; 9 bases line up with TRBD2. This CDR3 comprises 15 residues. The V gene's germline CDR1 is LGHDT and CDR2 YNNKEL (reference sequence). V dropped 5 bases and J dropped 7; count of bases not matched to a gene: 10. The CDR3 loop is CASSSSGGSVNTQYF. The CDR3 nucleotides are TGTGCCAGCAGCTCGAGCGGGGGGTCCGTTAATACGCAGTATTTT.

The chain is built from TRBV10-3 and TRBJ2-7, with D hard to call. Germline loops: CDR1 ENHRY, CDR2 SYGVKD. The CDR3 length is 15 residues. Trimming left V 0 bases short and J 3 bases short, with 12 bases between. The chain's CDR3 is CAISESGGHYYEQYF. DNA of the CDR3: TGTGCCATCAGTGAGTCGGGCGGTCATTACTACGAGCAGTACTTC.